Listed below are T cell receptor beta chains from one sample, sequenced in a study of shared clonotypes between healthy human individuals. Sequencing used immunoSEQ multiplex PCR; TCRdb keeps in-frame clones, though not all of them. The sample records some 470,000 clones, about three quarters being singletons. Sample: PBMCs. The receptors were gathered from a woman aged 40 to 55 in good health. Some clones in this sample may be carry-over from other donors' samples. CDR3s leave out the opening cysteine and the closing phenylalanine or tryptophan. Each record gives: V gene, D gene, CDR3 protein. The D gene is left open where the match is weak.

>TRBV28|NA
ASSTPGSSDEQY
>TRBV15|TRBD1
ATSPRPGGSYGYT
>TRBV25-1|NA
ASSDSGIPPHEQY
>TRBV29-1|NA
SATYNEQF
>TRBV2|TRBD2
ASSTLAGGQETQY
>TRBV4-3|TRBD2
ASSQGLAGDAPNEQF
>TRBV10-1|NA
ASSESRTVHEQY
>TRBV9|TRBD2
ASSPGGTSARYEQY
>TRBV7-9|TRBD1
ASSLETGGQTEAF
>TRBV27|NA
ASSLSGGLGETQY